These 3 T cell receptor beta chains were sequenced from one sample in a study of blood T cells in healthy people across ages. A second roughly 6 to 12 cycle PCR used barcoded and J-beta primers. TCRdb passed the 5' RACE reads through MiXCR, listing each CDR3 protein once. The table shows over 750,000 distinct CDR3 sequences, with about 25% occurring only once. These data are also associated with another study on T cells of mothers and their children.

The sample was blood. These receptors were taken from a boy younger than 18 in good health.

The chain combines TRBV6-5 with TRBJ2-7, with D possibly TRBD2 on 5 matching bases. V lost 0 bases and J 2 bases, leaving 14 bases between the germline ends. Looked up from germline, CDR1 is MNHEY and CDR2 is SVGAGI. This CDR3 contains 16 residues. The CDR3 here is CASSYSSIAYAYEQYF. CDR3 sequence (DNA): TGTGCCAGCAGTTACTCATCGATAGCGTACGCCTACGAGCAGTACTTC.

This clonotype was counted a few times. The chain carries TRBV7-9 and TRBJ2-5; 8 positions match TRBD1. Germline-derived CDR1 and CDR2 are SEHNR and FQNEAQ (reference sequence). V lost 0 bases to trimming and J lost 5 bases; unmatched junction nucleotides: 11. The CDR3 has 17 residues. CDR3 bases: TGTGCCAGCAGCTTAGCGGGAGAGGACAGGGTCGGGGAGACCCAGTACTTC. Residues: CASSLAGEDRVGETQYF.

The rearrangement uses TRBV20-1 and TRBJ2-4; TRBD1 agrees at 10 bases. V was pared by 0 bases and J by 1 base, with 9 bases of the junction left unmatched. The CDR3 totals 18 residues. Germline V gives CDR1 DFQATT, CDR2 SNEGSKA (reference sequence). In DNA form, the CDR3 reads TGCAGTGCTAGAGATCAGGACAGGGGGACACTGGCCAAAAACATTCAGTACTTC. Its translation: CSARDQDRGTLAKNIQYF.